This entry describes one T cell receptor beta chain. The repertoire was sequenced with immunoSEQ multiplex PCR; TCRdb's copy has only in-frame clones and lacks some. The sample includes around 270,000 clones, 80% to 85% seen only once; the top ten take around a sixth. This specimen belongs to a study of blood T cell repertoires in COVID-19. The V and J ends lost 4 bases and 6 bases respectively, with 10 bases between them. Looked up from germline, CDR1 is LNHDA and CDR2 is SQIVND (reference sequence). The CDR3 has 13 amino acids. The source material was peripheral blood. The receptor's source is a person between 65 and 79 years old with COVID-19, enrolled during active disease. The chain carries TRBV19 and TRBJ1-5; D not resolved. The CDR3 coding sequence is TGTGCCAGTAGTAGAGGAATGGGTCAGCCCCAGCATTTT. Protein: CASSRGMGQPQHF.